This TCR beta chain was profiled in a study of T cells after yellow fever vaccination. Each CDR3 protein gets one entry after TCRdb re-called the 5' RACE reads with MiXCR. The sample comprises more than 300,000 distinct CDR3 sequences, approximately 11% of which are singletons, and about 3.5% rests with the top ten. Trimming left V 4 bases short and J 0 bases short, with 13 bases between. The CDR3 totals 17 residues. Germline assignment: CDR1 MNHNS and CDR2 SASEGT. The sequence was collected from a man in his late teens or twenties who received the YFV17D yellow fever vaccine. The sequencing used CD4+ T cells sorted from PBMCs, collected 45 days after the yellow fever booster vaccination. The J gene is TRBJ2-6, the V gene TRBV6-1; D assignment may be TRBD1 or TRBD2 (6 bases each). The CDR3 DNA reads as TGTGCCAGCAGTGGTGGGGGGCACTTCTCTGGGGCCAACGTCCTGACTTTC. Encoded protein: CASSGGGHFSGANVLTF.